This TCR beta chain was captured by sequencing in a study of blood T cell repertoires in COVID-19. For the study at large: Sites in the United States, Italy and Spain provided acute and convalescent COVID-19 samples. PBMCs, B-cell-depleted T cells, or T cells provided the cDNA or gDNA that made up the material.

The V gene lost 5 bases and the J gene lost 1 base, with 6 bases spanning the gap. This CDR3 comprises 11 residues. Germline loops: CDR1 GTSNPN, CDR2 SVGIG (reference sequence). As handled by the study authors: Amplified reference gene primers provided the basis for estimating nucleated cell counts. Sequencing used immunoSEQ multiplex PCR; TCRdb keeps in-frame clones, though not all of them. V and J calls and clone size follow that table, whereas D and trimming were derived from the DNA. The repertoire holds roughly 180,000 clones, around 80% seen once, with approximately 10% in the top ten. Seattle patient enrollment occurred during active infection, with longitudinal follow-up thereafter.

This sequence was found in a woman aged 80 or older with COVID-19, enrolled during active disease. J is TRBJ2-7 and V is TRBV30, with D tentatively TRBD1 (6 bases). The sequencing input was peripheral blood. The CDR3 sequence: CAWDRSYEQYF. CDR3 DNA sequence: TGTGCCTGGGACAGGTCCTACGAGCAGTACTTC.